The 27 T cell receptor beta chains below all came from one sample that was sequenced in a study of T cell repertoires in cytomegalovirus infection. TCRdb reanalysed the reads using MiXCR and keeps one entry per CDR3 protein. This sample yields roughly 920,000 distinct CDR3 sequences, of which roughly a third are seen a single time; roughly 13% belongs to the top ten. These TCRs are of unknown antigen specificity. The starting material was cultured CD8+ T cells from PBMCs, obtained from culture after CMV antigen stimulation. The receptors were sampled from a human donor in good health (CMV status not recorded). Some clones in this sample may be carry-over from other donors' samples.

The sample holds a few counts of this clonotype. The genes are TRBV6-1 and TRBJ2-7; perhaps D is TRBD1 or TRBD2 (5 bases each). Germline CDR1 reads MNHNS; CDR2 reads SASEGT. The CDR3 is 13 amino acids. With 3 bases removed from V and 6 bases from J, the gap between germline ends came to 12 bases. CDR3 loop: CASSDPGTFEQYF. CDR3 DNA: TGTGCCAGCAGTGACCCCGGGACCTTCGAGCAGTACTTC.

This clonotype was seen only a few times. CDR3 region: CASSLGRTYEQYV. CDR3 DNA sequence: TGTGCCAGCAGCTTGGGGCGGACCTACGAGCAGTACGTC. The chain carries TRBV5-8 and TRBJ2-7; D unresolved. Trimming shortened V by 0 bases and J by 2 bases, and 6 bases separated the two germline ends. The length of the CDR3 is 13 residues. The germline V gene has CDR1 SGHTS and CDR2 YDEGEE.

This clonotype has a handful of counts. The rearrangement uses TRBV2 and TRBJ2-6, with TRBD1 matching 9 bases. The length of the CDR3 is 17 residues. Trimming took 7 bases from V and 1 from J; bases not matched to a gene: 8. The V gene's germline CDR1 is SNHLY and CDR2 FYNNEI. For the CDR3, the DNA is TGTGCCAGCATCGTCCGGGACAGGGTTTCTGGGGCCAACGTCCTGACTTTC. Translation gives CASIVRDRVSGANVLTF.

This clonotype appeared a few times. The CDR3 coding sequence is TGCGCCAGCAGCCAAGAATCACACAATGAGCAGTTCTTC. Its protein product is CASSQESHNEQFF. This rearrangement joins TRBV4-3 to TRBJ2-1; D gene unclear. The germline V gene has CDR1 LGHNA and CDR2 YSLEER. CDR3 size: 13 residues. Trimming removed 0 bases from V and 5 bases from J, with 5 bases in between.

Turning to this clonotype: This may come from a read error, since a much larger clone is one base off. The chain employs TRBV7-2 and TRBJ2-2; TRBD2 matches at 7 bases. V lost 6 bases and J lost 6; bases outside the gene matches: 13. The germline V gene encodes CDR1 SGHTA and CDR2 FQGNSA. The CDR3 spans 16 residues. CDR3 residues: CASSYTGTTGAGELFF. Written as DNA, the CDR3 is TGTGCCAGCAGTTACACCGGGACTACAGGCGCCGGGGAGCTGTTTTTT.

This clonotype was picked up a small number of times. The chain links TRBV12-3 or TRBV12-4 to TRBJ1-2; 7 bases are shared with TRBD1. The V gene end was trimmed by 6 bases and the J gene end by 12 bases; junction bases not matched to a gene: 10. The CDR3 sequence is 12 residues long. CDR3: CASSSGQVGHTF. DNA of the CDR3: TGTGCCAGCAGCTCCGGACAGGTCGGCCACACCTTC.

This chain uses TRBV27 with TRBJ2-6; D is undetermined. CDR1 MNHEY and CDR2 SMNVEV come from the germline V gene (reference sequence). CDR3 length equals 15 residues. The germline V and J ends were trimmed by 2 bases and 1 base, with 6 bases remaining between them. For the CDR3, the DNA is TGTGCCAGCAGTTTAGAGTGGTCTGGGGCCAACGTCCTGACTTTC. Translation: CASSLEWSGANVLTF.

The V and J genes are TRBV20-1 and TRBJ1-4; D not certain. CDR3 length: 15 amino acids. The ends were cut back, 0 bases at V and 3 bases at J, with 11 bases in the middle. Germline CDR1 DFQATT, CDR2 SNEGSKA (reference sequence). CDR3 DNA sequence: TGCAGTGCTAGAGAACAGACTACCGCTAATGAAAAACTGTTTTTT. Translating it yields CSAREQTTANEKLFF.

This clonotype was detected a few times. This chain uses TRBV19 with TRBJ2-6, with no clear D. Trimming left V 5 bases short and J 0 bases short, with 17 bases between. This CDR3 spans 18 amino acids. Germline CDR1 LNHDA, CDR2 SQIVND (reference sequence). The CDR3 region is CASSDTGKFFSGANVLTF. CDR3 nucleotide sequence: TGTGCCAGTAGTGATACGGGTAAATTCTTCTCTGGGGCCAACGTCCTGACTTTC.

The sample holds a few counts of this clonotype. The chain couples TRBV12-3 or TRBV12-4 to TRBJ1-2; the D is unclear. V lost 9 bases to trimming and J lost 12 bases, with 8 bases between them. CDR3 length: 8 residues. The CDR3 loop reads CASPANTF. CDR3 DNA: TGTGCCAGTCCTGCTAACACCTTC.

V gene TRBV6-1 combines with J gene TRBJ2-1; D call uncertain. Trimming removed 5 bases from V and 0 bases from J, with 8 bases in between. There are 14 residues in the CDR3. Per the germline V gene, CDR1 is MNHNS and CDR2 is SASEGT. CDR3 coding DNA: TGTGCCAGCAGTCCTCGTATCTCCTACAATGAGCAGTTCTTC. Translated: CASSPRISYNEQFF.

The chain recombines TRBV19 with TRBJ1-3; possible D gene TRBD1, 6 bases. Germline values: CDR1 LNHDA, CDR2 SQIVND (reference sequence). There are 16 residues in the CDR3. V was cut by 7 bases and J by 0 bases, with 16 bases left in between. The CDR3 sequence is CASISLGQFSGNTIYF. The CDR3 DNA reads as TGTGCCAGTATTTCTCTAGGACAGTTCTCTGGAAACACCATATATTTT.

The chain carries TRBV4-1 and TRBJ2-2; 10 positions match TRBD1. Germline V CDR1 and CDR2: MGHRA, YSYEKL. Germline trimming cut 2 bases from V and 3 bases from J; bases unmatched to any gene: 3. This CDR3 has 16 amino acids. The CDR3, as DNA: TGCGCCAGCAGCCAATCGGGACAGGGGTACACCGGGGAGCTGTTTTTT. Translating it yields CASSQSGQGYTGELFF.

This clonotype was detected a few times. The V gene is TRBV19, the J gene TRBJ1-1, with D unclear. CDR1 and CDR2 from the germline V gene are LNHDA and SQIVND (reference sequence). V was shortened by 1 base and J by 4 bases, with 16 bases between the two germline ends. The CDR3 has 16 residues. CDR3 nucleotide sequence: TGTGCCAGTAGTATAGGTCCCGTGGAGATCGGCACTGAAGCTTTCTTT. It codes for CASSIGPVEIGTEAFF.

Regarding this clonotype: A single base separates this from a much larger clone, so it may be a read error. In DNA form, the CDR3 reads TGTGTCAGCAGCCCTAACGGAGAAGGAATTAAACGGGGTGAAAAACTGTTTTTT. It yields the protein CVSSPNGEGIKRGEKLFF. This chain joins TRBV7-6 and TRBJ1-4; D gene ambiguous. The CDR3 is 18 amino acids. The germline CDR1 and CDR2 sequences are SGHVS and FNYEAQ. Combining the CDR3 with reference TRBV7-6 and TRBJ1-4 gives the whole variable domain GAGVSQSPRYKVTKRGQDVALRCDPISGHVSLYWYRQALGQGPEFLTYFNYEAQQDKSGLPNDRFSAERPEGSISTLTIQRTEQRDSAMYRCVSSPNGEGIKRGEKLFFGSGTQLSVL.

The V gene is TRBV10-3, the J gene TRBJ2-5, with 9 bases fitting TRBD1. J lost 7 bases, V lost 3 bases, and 9 bases had no gene match. CDR1 is ENHRY and CDR2 is SYGVKD in the germline V gene. The CDR3 is 15 residues long. The CDR3, as DNA: TGTGCCATCAGTGATCCCGGGACAGGGATCGGGACCCAGTACTTC. Its translation is CAISDPGTGIGTQYF.

V and J are TRBV6-1 and TRBJ1-5; D unclear. V was pared by 4 bases and J by 2 bases, with 15 bases between. Looked up from germline, CDR1 is MNHNS and CDR2 is SASEGT. This CDR3 is built from 16 residues. CDR3 nucleotides: TGTGCCAGCAGTGCTAACGACCCAGTGGGCAATCAGCCCCAGCATTTT. Protein sequence: CASSANDPVGNQPQHF.

This clonotype was picked up a small number of times. This chain uses TRBV4-1 with TRBJ2-3, with TRBD1 identical over 9 bases. V lost 6 bases and J lost 3; bases outside the gene matches: 10. The CDR3 has 16 amino acids. From germline, CDR1 is MGHRA and CDR2 YSYEKL. The CDR3 bases are TGCGCCAGCAGGTACCGGGACAGGGTTTATACAGATACGCAGTATTTT. Residues: CASRYRDRVYTDTQYF.

This rearrangement joins TRBV12-3 or TRBV12-4 to TRBJ1-5; D ambiguous. Trimming stripped 5 bases from V and 7 bases from J, with 15 bases between. This CDR3 contains 14 residues. The CDR3 DNA follows: TGTGCCAGCAGTCCGGACGCCGGTGACCAGCCCCAGCATTTT. This translates into CASSPDAGDQPQHF.

The chain combines TRBV11-2 with TRBJ1-1, with D possibly TRBD1 on 6 matching bases. The CDR3 is 16 residues long. Between the trimmed V and J ends, which lost 5 bases and 4 bases, there was a span of 20 bases. Germline assignment: CDR1 SGHAT and CDR2 FQNNGV. CDR3 in amino acids: CASSRWSNRDSTEAFF. The CDR3 DNA follows: TGTGCCAGCAGCCGTTGGTCAAACAGGGATAGCACTGAAGCTTTCTTT.

This clonotype was picked up a small number of times. The V and J genes are TRBV12-3 or TRBV12-4 and TRBJ1-5; the match to TRBD1 covers 7 bases. The CDR3 has 14 residues. The ends lost 3 bases at V and 8 bases at J; junction bases unmatched: 7. CDR3 nucleotides: TGTGCCAGCAGTTTCCCAGACAGGGATGAGCCCCAGCATTTT. Translating gives CASSFPDRDEPQHF.

In its sample, this clonotype was seen many times. The chain carries TRBV7-6 and TRBJ2-1, with D maybe TRBD1 (7 bases). Germline CDR1 and CDR2: SGHVS and FNYEAQ. The CDR3 sequence is 16 residues long. Trimming stripped 1 base from V and 1 base from J, with 11 bases between. CDR3 nucleotide sequence: TGTGCCAGCAGCTTAGGACAGGGAGGTTCCTACAATGAGCAGTTCTTC. Its translation is CASSLGQGGSYNEQFF.

The rearrangement links TRBV5-6 to TRBJ2-3; D unresolved. Deletions cut 7 bases from V and 6 bases from J, with 12 bases between. Germline lookup yields CDR1 SGHDT and CDR2 YYEEEE. The CDR3 sequence is 12 residues long. This CDR3 is CASGLPTDTQYF. CDR3 DNA: TGTGCCAGCGGTTTGCCGACGGATACGCAGTATTTT.

In this sample, this clonotype turned up many times. The rearrangement links TRBV7-6 to TRBJ2-5; D is possibly TRBD1 (6 bases). Germline-derived CDR1 and CDR2 are SGHVS and FNYEAQ. The CDR3 is 14 amino acids. Trimming took off 2 bases at V and 3 bases at J, with 10 bases between the two ends. The CDR3: CASSLRGKKETQYF. In nucleotides, the CDR3 is TGTGCCAGCAGCTTAAGGGGGAAAAAAGAGACCCAGTACTTC. Based on the CDR3 plus reference TRBV7-6 and TRBJ2-5, the full variable domain is GAGVSQSPRYKVTKRGQDVALRCDPISGHVSLYWYRQALGQGPEFLTYFNYEAQQDKSGLPNDRFSAERPEGSISTLTIQRTEQRDSAMYRCASSLRGKKETQYFGPGTRLLVL.

This clonotype was observed a handful of times. The chain combines TRBV7-9 with TRBJ2-3, with TRBD1 matching 7 bases. The CDR3 extends over 22 amino acids. The ends lost 5 bases at V and 4 bases at J; junction bases unmatched: 30. From germline, CDR1 is SEHNR and CDR2 FQNEAQ (reference sequence). The CDR3 DNA is TGTGCCAGCAGCCCGAAAAATTACTCATCCATTCCGGGACAGCTTATCCCAGATACGCAGTATTTT. It is translated as CASSPKNYSSIPGQLIPDTQYF.

The table lists this clonotype with a few counts. The V call is TRBV6-1, the J call TRBJ2-3, with D possibly matching TRBD2 (5 bases). The CDR3 extends over 16 amino acids. Trimming cost V 1 base and J 3 bases, with 14 bases left between them. In germline, CDR1 is MNHNS, CDR2 SASEGT. CDR3 coding DNA: TGTGCCAGCAGTGAAGGGACTCTCTATTGGACAGATACGCAGTATTTT. Translation gives CASSEGTLYWTDTQYF.

This clonotype was observed at least ten times. The chain combines TRBV7-6 with TRBJ2-2; 8 positions match TRBD1. V lost 4 bases and J lost 0; bases outside the gene matches: 7. The CDR3 is made up of 17 amino acids. Germline V gene sequence: CDR1 SGHVS, CDR2 FNYEAQ. Written as DNA, the CDR3 is TGTGCCAGCAGCTCTCCGGACAGGGAAGCGAACACCGGGGAGCTGTTTTTT. Translating gives CASSSPDREANTGELFF.